The T cell receptor (beta chain) under discussion was sequenced for a study of control samples from healthy donors and cancer patients. Trimming shortened V by 6 bases and J by 0 bases, and 11 bases separated the two germline ends. In germline, CDR1 is SQVTM, CDR2 ANQGSEA. CDR3 length equals 13 residues. Clones were read by immunoSEQ multiplex PCR, and TCRdb kept only the in-frame ones, dropping some. The table includes 390,000 or so clones, 80% to 95% detected once. The sequencing input was PBMCs. The receptor's source is a man aged 40-49 years with head and neck cancer. The chain joins TRBV29-1 to TRBJ1-1; D may be TRBD1 (6 bases). CDR3 bases: TGCAGCGTGAAAGACAGGATGAACACTGAAGCTTTCTTT. Residues: CSVKDRMNTEAFF.